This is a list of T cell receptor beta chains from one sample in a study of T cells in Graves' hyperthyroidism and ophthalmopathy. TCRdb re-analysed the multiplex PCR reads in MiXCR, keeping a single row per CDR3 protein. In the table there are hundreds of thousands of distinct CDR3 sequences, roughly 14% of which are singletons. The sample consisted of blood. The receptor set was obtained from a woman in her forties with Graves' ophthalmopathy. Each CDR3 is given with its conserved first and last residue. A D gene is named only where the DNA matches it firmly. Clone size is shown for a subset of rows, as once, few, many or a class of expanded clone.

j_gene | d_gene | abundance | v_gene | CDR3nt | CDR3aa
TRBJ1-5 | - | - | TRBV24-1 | TGTGCCACCAGTGGAACGGAGGGCAATCAGCCCCAGCATTTT | CATSGTEGNQPQHF
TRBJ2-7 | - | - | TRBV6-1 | TGTGCCAGCAGTATGATTTGGGGGGGCACCTACGAGCAGTACTTC | CASSMIWGGTYEQYF
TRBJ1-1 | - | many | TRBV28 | TGTGCCAGCACTCCACAAAGGGATGAAGCTTTCTTT | CASTPQRDEAFF
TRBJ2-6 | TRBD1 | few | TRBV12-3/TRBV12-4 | TGTGCCAGCACCCGACAGGGAGCGACTGGGGCCAACGTCCTGACTTTC | CASTRQGATGANVLTF
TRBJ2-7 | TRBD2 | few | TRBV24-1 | TGTGCCACCAGTTCGGCTAGCGGGAGGGCCGGGTACGAGCAGTACTTC | CATSSASGRAGYEQYF
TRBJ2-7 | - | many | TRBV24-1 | TGTGCCACCAGTGCGGATTCCTACGAGCAGTACTTC | CATSADSYEQYF
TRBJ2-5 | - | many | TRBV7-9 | TGTGCCAGCAGCTCCGGGGTACTAGATGGGACCCAGTACTTC | CASSSGVLDGTQYF
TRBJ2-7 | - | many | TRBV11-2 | TGTGCCAGCAGCTTAGGGGACTTCTCCTACGAGCAGTACTTC | CASSLGDFSYEQYF
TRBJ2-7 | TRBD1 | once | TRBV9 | TGTGCCAGCAGCGTTGGGGGACAGGGCCTTGACTACGAGCAGTACTTC | CASSVGGQGLDYEQYF
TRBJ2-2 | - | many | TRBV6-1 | TGTGCCACCCGTCAAAGCGGGCCCGCGAACACCGGGGAGCTGTTTTTT | CATRQSGPANTGELFF
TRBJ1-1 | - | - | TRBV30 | TGTGCCTGGAGTGTGTCTAGGGGAGAAGCTTTCTTT | CAWSVSRGEAFF
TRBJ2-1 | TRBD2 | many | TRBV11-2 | TGTGCCAGCAGCCAATTACTAGCGGGAGGTTACAATGAGCAGTTCTTC | CASSQLLAGGYNEQFF